Detailed here is one T cell receptor (beta chain). This clonotype was recorded a few times. Its antigen remains unidentified. Base qualities were left out, and no much larger clone turns up one base away. This sample was included in a study of spatial heterogeneity in lung cancer (dated by TCRdb to the late 2010s). For the wider study: More beta-chain than alpha-chain transcripts were consistently detected, likely reflecting higher beta-chain transcript abundance. In the raw uncorrected reads, each unique combination of TCR and UMI appeared more than ten times on average. In non-small cell lung cancer, the study made a quantitative comparison of TCR alpha and beta repertoires among multiple tumor regions, matched nontumor lung and blood. Nonsynonymous mutation counts, determined by whole-exome sequencing of tumor tissue, were related to TCR repertoire features. At surgery, some 220 tumor regions, around 64 matched nontumor lung samples and 56 PBMC samples were TCR-sequenced for both alpha and beta chains.

Library preparation was by 5' RACE. The sequencing machine was a NextSeq 500. To allow correction of PCR and sequencing errors, the TCR library protocol tagged every TCR cDNA molecule with a unique molecular identifier. From the authors' description of their analysis: TCR identification, UMI-based error correction and CDR3 extraction were all carried out with Decombinator tools. TCRs above a frequency of 2 per 1,000, corresponding to the top 1% of the tumor frequency distribution, were defined as expanded. Each repertoire was subsampled 100 times to 5,000 TCRs, after which Renyi diversity was computed with the R vegan package. CDR3 similarity networks were built from amino acid triplet string-kernel similarity, connecting CDR3s with pairwise similarity above 0.82. The raw public data were reprocessed by TCRdb itself: fastp quality trimming at Q25, MiXCR clonotype calling, in-frame beta chains only. Each CDR3 protein gets just one entry, which takes the most common genes and DNA from the rows behind it. In this record, the V and J calls reflect TCRdb's handling and not the investigators' own analysis. Counted in this sample were about 82,000 distinct CDR3 sequences; roughly 12% of them appeared once. Roughly 4.2% of the sample rests with the top ten.

The time point tag for this specimen amounts to: sample taken at primary tumor resection. For TCR sequencing, whole RNA was extracted from tumor and nontumor lung tissue, or from cryopreserved PBMC samples, and no cell sorting was done. Samples were obtained from about 69 patients with early-stage, untreated non-small cell lung cancer from the lung TRACERx cohort. Only patients for whom sufficient RNA was available from at least two tumor regions were selected for TCR sequencing. Study-level results and caveats: Ubiquitous expanded tumor TCRs were found in blood more often at tumor resection than at routine follow-up. Confirming at a functional level the hypothesis that regional TCRs recognize regional mutations was considered to require additional single-cell paired TCR alpha and beta sequencing.

Its CDR3 holds 15 amino acids, cysteine through phenylalanine. The read is trimmed to its CDR3 DNA, 45 bases read in frame from base 1. Looking up the germline V gene yields CDR1 SGHVS and CDR2 FQNEAQ. V is pruned by 5 bases and J by 0 bases, leaving 6 bases of the junction without a gene match. Recombination linked TRBV7-8 to TRBJ2-7, and 8 bases in between align with TRBD2. The input for sequencing was PBMCs, taken at surgery. The receptor comes from a male donor with early-stage non-small cell lung cancer. The DNA sequence is as follows: TGTGCCAGCAGCCCGAGCGGGACTAGCTCCTACGAGCAGTACTTC. This encodes CASSPSGTSSYEQYF.